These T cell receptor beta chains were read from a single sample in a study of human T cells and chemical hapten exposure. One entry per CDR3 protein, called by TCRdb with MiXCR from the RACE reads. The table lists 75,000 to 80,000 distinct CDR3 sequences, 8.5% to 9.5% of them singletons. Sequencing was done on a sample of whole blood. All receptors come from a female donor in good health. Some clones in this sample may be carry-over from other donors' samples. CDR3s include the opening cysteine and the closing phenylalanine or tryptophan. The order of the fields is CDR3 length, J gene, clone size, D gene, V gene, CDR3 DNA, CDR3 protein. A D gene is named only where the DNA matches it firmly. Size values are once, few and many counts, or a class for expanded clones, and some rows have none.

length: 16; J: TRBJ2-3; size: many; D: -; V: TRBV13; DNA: TGTGCCAGCAGCTTATTGGTGGGCACAATGACAGATACGCAGTATTTT; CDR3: CASSLLVGTMTDTQYF
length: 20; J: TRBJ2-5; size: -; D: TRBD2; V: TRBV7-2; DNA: TGTGCCAGCAGCTTAGCCAGCCTCAGGGCTAGCGGGGGGGTAAGAGAGACCCAGTACTTC; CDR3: CASSLASLRASGGVRETQYF
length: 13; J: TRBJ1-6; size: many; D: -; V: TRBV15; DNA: TGTGCCACCAGCGGAGAGATGGTTTCACCCCTCCACTTT; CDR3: CATSGEMVSPLHF
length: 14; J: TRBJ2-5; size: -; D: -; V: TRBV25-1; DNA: TGTGCCAGCAGTGAAGTTGGAGCCCAAGAGACCCAGTACTTC; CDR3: CASSEVGAQETQYF
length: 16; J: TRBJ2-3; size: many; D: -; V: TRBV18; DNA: TGTGCCAGCTCACTAAATAGCGGATCTAGCACAGATACGCAGTATTTT; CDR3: CASSLNSGSSTDTQYF
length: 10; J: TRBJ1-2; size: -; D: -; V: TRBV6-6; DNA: TGTGCCAGCAGTTACTTTGGCTACACCTTC; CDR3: CASSYFGYTF
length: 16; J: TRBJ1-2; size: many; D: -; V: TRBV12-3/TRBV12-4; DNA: TGTGCCAGCAGTTCGGGGGTAGGGGAATGGGAGTATGGCTACACCTTC; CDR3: CASSSGVGEWEYGYTF
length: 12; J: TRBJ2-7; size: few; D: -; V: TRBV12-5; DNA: TGTGCTAGTGGTTTTGTGGGGGGCGAGCAGTACTTC; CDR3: CASGFVGGEQYF
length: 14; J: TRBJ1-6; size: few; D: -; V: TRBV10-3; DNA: TGTGCCATCAGTGTGACAGGCCCGGATTCACCCCTCCACTTT; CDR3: CAISVTGPDSPLHF
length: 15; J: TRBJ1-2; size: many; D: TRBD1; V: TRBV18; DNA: TGTGCCAGCTCACCACTTCAGTCAGGGGGCTATGGCTACACCTTC; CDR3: CASSPLQSGGYGYTF
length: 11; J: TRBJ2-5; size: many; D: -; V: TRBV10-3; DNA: TGTGCCATCAGGCAGAAAGAGACCCAGTACTTC; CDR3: CAIRQKETQYF
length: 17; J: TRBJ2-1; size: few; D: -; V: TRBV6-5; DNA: TGTGCCAGCAGTGACGACTGGGAGGGCAGGGGTTACAATGAGCAGTTCTTC; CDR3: CASSDDWEGRGYNEQFF
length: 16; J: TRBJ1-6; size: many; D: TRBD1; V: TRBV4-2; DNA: TGTGCCAGCAGCCGTTCGACAGGGGGCAATAATTCACCCCTCCACTTT; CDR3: CASSRSTGGNNSPLHF
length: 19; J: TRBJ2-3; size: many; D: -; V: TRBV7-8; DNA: TGTGCCAGCAGCTCCCCCGCGCCAGGAAGCCGACCTAGCACAGATACGCAGTATTTT; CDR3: CASSSPAPGSRPSTDTQYF
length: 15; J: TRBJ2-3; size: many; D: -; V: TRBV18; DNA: TGTGCCAGCTCACCACCGCCAGGGGCCACAGATACGCAGTATTTT; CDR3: CASSPPPGATDTQYF
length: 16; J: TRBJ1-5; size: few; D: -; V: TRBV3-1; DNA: TGTGCCAGCAGCCAAGACGCAGGGACCTCCAATCAGCCCCAGCATTTT; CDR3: CASSQDAGTSNQPQHF
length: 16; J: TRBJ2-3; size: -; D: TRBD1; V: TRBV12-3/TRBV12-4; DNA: TGTGCCAGCAGTCCGGTTCCGGGACAGGGGTGGGATACGCAGTATTTT; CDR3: CASSPVPGQGWDTQYF
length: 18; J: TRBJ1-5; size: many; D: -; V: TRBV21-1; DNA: TGTGCCAGCAGCAATTTACAGGGGCGGAAGAGTAAGGATCAGCCCCAGCATTTT; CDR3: CASSNLQGRKSKDQPQHF
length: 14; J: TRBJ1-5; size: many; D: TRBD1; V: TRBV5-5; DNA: TGTGCCAGCAGCCTGACAGGGGGCGGTCAGCCCCAGCATTTT; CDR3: CASSLTGGGQPQHF
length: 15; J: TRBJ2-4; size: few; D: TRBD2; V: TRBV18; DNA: TGTGCCAGCTCAAACCCGGGACTAACGTTAAACATTCAGTACTTC; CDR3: CASSNPGLTLNIQYF
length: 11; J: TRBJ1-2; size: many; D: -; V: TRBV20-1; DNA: TGCAGTGCTGTTGACAGCTATGGCTACACCTTC; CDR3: CSAVDSYGYTF
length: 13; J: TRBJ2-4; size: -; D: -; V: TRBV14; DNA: TGTGCCAGCAGCCAAGTCCGTCCCAGCGTTCAGTACTTC; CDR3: CASSQVRPSVQYF
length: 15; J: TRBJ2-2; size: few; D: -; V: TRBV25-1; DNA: TGTGCCAGCAGTGTTTCGCGTGGGTGTGCCGGGGAGCTGTTTTTT; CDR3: CASSVSRGCAGELFF
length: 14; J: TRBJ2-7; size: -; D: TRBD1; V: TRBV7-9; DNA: TGTGCCAGCAGCTTCTGGGACAGAGACTACGAGCAGTACTTC; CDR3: CASSFWDRDYEQYF
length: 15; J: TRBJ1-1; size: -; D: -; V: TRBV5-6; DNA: TGTGCCAGCAAAACGCTGAGCGGGGCGGGTACTGAAGCTTTCTTT; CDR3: CASKTLSGAGTEAFF
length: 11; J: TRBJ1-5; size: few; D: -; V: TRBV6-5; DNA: TGTGCCAGCAGTTACGCGGGAGCCCAGCATTTT; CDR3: CASSYAGAQHF
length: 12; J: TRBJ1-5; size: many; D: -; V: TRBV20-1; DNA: TGCAGTGCTAGAGATCTCTGGAAGCCCCAGCATTTT; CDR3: CSARDLWKPQHF
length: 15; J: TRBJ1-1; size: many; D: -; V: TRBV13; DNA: TGTGCCAGCAGCTTAGGAAGGGGGAGAGGGACTGAAGCTTTCTTT; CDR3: CASSLGRGRGTEAFF
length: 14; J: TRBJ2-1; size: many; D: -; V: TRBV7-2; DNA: TGTGCCAGCAGCTCCCGACCCTTCTACAATGAGCAGTTCTTC; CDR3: CASSSRPFYNEQFF
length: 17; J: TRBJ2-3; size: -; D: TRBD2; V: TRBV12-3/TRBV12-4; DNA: TGTGCCAGCAGTTTAGTACTAGCGGGGGTGCACACAGATACGCAGTATTTT; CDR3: CASSLVLAGVHTDTQYF
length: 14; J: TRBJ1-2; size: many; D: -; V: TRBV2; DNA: TGTGCCAGCAGTGAAGACGGCGGCCCCTATGGCTACACCTTC; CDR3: CASSEDGGPYGYTF
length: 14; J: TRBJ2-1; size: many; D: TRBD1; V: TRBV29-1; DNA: TGCAGCGTTCGCCGGACAGGGTTCTACAATGAGCAGTTCTTC; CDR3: CSVRRTGFYNEQFF
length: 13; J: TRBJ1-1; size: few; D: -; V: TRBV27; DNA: TGTGCCAGCAGTCCCGGGAGAAACACTGAAGCTTTCTTT; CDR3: CASSPGRNTEAFF
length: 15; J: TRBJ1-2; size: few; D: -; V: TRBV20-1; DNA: TGCAGTGCACGGGCCGGGGGGATGGGTCACGATGGCTACACCTTC; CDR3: CSARAGGMGHDGYTF
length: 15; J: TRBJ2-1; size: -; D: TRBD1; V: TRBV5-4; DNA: TGTGCCAGCAGCTCCACAGGGGGGACCTACAATGAGCAGTTCTTC; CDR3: CASSSTGGTYNEQFF
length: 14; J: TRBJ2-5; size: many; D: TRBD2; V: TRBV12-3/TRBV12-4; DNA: TGTGCCAGCAGCTCGGGGGGGCCCGGAGAGACCCAGTACTTC; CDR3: CASSSGGPGETQYF
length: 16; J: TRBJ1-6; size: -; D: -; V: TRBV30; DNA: TGTGCCTGGAATCTGGTTGGGCGGCCCGATAATTCACCCCTCCACTTT; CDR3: CAWNLVGRPDNSPLHF
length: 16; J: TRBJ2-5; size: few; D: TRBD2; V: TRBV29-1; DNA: TGCAGCGTTGAGACTAGCGGGGGGAAAAACTCGGAGACCCAGTACTTC; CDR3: CSVETSGGKNSETQYF
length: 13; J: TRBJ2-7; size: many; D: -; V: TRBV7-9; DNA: TGTGCCAGCAGCTCCGGGCTGGCCTACGAGCAGTACTTC; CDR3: CASSSGLAYEQYF
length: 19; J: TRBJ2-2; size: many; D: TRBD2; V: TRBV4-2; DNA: TGTGCCAGCAGCTTCGGGACTAGCGGGGGGATGATTAACACCGGGGAGCTGTTTTTT; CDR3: CASSFGTSGGMINTGELFF
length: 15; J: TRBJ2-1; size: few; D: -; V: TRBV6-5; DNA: TGTGCCAGCAGTTACGGTCTACCCGGAGGGAATGAGCAGTTCTTC; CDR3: CASSYGLPGGNEQFF
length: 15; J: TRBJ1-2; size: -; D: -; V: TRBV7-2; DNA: TGTGCCAGCAGCTTAGGAGGGACCCGCGTCTATGGCTACACCTTC; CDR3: CASSLGGTRVYGYTF
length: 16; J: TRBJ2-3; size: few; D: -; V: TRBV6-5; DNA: TGTGCCAGCAGCATTAGCGCCTATATTAGCACAGATACGCAGTATTTT; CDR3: CASSISAYISTDTQYF
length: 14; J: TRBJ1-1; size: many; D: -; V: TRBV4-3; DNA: TGCGCCAGCAGCCACTCAGGGGTCGGCACTGAAGCTTTCTTT; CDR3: CASSHSGVGTEAFF
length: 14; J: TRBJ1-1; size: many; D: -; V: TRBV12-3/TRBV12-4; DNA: TGTGCCAGCAGTTCCCTAGGGACATTCTCTGAAGCTTTCTTT; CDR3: CASSSLGTFSEAFF
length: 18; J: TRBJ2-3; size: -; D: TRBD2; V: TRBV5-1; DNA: TGCGCCAGCAGCTACGGGACTAGCGGGGCCCCTAGCACAGATACGCAGTATTTT; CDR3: CASSYGTSGAPSTDTQYF
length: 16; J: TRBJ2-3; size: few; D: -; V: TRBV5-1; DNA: TGCGCCAGCAGCTTGGCCGGCCCCGGGGGCACAGATACGCAGTATTTT; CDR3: CASSLAGPGGTDTQYF
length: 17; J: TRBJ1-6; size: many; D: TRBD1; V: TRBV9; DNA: TGTGCCAGCAGCACCACCGGGACAGGGGTTTTTAATTCACCCCTCCACTTT; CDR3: CASSTTGTGVFNSPLHF
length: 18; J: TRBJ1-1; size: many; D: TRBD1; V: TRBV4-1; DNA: TGCGCCAGCAGCCAAAGGCTAACACGACGACAGGGTAACACTGAAGCTTTCTTT; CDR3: CASSQRLTRRQGNTEAFF
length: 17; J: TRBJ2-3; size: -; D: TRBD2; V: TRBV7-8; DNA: TGTGCCAGCAGCTCATTCGTCCGGGACTACTACACAGATACGCAGTATTTT; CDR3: CASSSFVRDYYTDTQYF